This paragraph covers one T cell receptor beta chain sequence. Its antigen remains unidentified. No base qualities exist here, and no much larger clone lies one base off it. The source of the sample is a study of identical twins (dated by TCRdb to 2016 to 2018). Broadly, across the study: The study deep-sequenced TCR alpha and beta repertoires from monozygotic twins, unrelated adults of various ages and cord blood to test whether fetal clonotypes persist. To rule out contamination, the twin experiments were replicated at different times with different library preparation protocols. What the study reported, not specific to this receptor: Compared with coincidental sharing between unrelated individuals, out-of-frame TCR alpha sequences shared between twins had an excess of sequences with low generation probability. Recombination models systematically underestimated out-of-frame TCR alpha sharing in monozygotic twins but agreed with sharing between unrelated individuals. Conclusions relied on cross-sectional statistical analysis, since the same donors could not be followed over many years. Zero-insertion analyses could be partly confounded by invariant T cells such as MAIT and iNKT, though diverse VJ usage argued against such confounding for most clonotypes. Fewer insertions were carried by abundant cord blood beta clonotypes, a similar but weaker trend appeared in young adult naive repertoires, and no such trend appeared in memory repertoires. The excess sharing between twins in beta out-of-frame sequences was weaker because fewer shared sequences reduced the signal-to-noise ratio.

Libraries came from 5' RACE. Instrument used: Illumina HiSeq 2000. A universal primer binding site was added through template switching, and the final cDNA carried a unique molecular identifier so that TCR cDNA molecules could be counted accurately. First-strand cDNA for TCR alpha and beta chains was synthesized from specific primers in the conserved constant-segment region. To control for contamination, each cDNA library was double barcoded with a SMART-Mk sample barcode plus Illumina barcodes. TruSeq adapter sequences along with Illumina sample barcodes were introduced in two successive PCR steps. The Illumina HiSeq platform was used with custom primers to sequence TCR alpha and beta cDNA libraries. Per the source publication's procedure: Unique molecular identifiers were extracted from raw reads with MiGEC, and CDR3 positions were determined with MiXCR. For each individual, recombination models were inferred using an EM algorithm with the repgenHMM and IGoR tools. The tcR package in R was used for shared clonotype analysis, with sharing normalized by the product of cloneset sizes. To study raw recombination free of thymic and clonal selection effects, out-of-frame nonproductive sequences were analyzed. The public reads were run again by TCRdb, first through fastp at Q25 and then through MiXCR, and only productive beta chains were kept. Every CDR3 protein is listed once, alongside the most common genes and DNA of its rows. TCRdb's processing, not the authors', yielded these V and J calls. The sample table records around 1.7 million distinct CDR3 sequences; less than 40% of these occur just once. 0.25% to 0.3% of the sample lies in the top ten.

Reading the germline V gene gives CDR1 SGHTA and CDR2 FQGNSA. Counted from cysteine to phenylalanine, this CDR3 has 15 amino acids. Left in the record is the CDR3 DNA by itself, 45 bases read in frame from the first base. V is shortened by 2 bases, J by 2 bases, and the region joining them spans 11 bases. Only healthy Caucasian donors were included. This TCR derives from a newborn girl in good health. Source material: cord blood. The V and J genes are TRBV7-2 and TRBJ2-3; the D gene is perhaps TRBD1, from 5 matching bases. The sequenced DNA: TGTGCCAGCAGCTTAATCTACAGGACCACAGATACGCAGTATTTT. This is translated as CASSLIYRTTDTQYF.